This TCR beta chain derives from a study of blood T cell repertoires in COVID-19 (dated by TCRdb to between 2020 and 2021). Background on the whole study: Collaborator samples came from the United States, Italy and Spain and covered acute and convalescent phases of COVID-19. The material from the prospective study consisted of cDNA or gDNA derived from T cells, B-cell-depleted T cells, or PBMCs. The dataset comprised deeply sampled blood TCRbeta repertoires from subjects exposed to, actively infected with, or recovered from COVID-19. The repertoires were released in a freely available public database intended as a resource for research on the immune response to SARS-CoV-2. The samples were drawn from the first 160 participants of the ongoing ImmuneRACE study and from 1,254 subjects provided by 6 global collaborators. A de-identified subject ID, COVID-19 status, age in years and sex were almost always included in the sample metadata. Where available, HLA class I and class II types were taken from metadata supplied by the sample provider and were not determined by assay-based typing. The research as a whole found: The quantity of clinical and demographic metadata differed by source and by participant and was supplied without curation.

Each collaborating institution followed its own protocols to collect whole blood in K2EDTA tubes. For TCRbeta analysis, collaborators shipped samples in one of three forms: frozen whole blood, isolated PBMCs, or DNA extracted from either of those sample types. TCRbeta CDR3 regions were amplified from genomic DNA using the immunoSEQ Assay, a bias-controlled multiplex PCR. Per the source publication's procedure: The number of nucleated cells in each sample was estimated from the amplification of reference gene primers within the assay. To quantify the absolute abundance of each unique TCRbeta CDR3 rearrangement, sequence reads were collapsed and filtered. For each sample, productive Simpson clonality was calculated by taking the square root of Simpson's diversity index across productive rearrangements. TCRdb carries this immuneACCESS record with in-frame sequences only. Its versions omit some clonotypes, under half of them owing to an unresolved V gene in the studies checked, with the rest unexplained. V, J and clone size are those of that table, while D and trimming were read from the DNA. This sample has about 260,000 clones in its table, and around 90% of those were observed once. Roughly 3.7% of the sample belongs to the ten largest clones.

Trimmed from V: 4 bases; trimmed from J: 7 bases; junction bases lacking a gene match: 15. Based on the germline V gene, the CDR1 and CDR2 sequences are SGHRS and YFSETQ. The CDR3, cysteine through phenylalanine, is 18 amino acids long. Here the CDR3 DNA is all that survives: 54 bases in frame from base 1. Notes on this clone: The specificity of this receptor is unknown. No qualities accompany the bases; no much larger clone lies one base away.

The rearrangement combines TRBV5-1 with TRBJ1-6; 9 central nucleotides agree with TRBD1. Material: peripheral blood. The TCR originated in a woman in her thirties or forties with acute or convalescent COVID-19. The DNA sequence reads TGCGCCAGCAGCCCCGGGACAGGGTACGACGTGGGAAATTCACCCCTCCACTTT. Translated, it gives CASSPGTGYDVGNSPLHF.